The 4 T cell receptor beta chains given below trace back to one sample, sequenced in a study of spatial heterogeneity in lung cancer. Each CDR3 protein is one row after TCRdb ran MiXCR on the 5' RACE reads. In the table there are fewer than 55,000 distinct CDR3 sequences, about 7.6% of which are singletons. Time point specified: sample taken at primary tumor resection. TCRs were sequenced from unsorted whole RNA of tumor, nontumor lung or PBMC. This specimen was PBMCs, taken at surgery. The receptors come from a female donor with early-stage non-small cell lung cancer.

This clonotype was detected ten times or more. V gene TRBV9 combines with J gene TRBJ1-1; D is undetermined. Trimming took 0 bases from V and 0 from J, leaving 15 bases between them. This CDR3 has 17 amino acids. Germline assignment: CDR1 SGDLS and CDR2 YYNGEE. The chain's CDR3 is CASSVGDLLGMNTEAFF. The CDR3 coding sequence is TGTGCCAGCAGCGTAGGGGATCTATTGGGAATGAACACTGAAGCTTTCTTT.

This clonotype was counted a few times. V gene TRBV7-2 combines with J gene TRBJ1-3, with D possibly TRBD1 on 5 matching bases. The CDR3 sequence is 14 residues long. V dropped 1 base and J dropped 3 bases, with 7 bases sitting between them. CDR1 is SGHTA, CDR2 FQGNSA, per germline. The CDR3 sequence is CASSLGTLGNTIYF. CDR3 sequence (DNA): TGTGCCAGCAGCTTAGGGACACTTGGAAACACCATATATTTT.

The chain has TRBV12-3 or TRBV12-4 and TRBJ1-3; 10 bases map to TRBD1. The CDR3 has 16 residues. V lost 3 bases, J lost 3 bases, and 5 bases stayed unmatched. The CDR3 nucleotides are TGTGCCAGCAGTTTGATGGGACAGGGGTATGGAAACACCATATATTTT. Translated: CASSLMGQGYGNTIYF.

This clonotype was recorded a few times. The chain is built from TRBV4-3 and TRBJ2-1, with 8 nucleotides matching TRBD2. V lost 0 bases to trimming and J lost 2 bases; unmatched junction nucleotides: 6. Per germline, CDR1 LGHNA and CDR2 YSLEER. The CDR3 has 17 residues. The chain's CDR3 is CASSQDLPAGAYNEQFF. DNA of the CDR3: TGCGCCAGCAGCCAAGATCTCCCAGCGGGGGCCTACAATGAGCAGTTCTTC.